This passage covers 21 T cell receptor beta chains from one sample sequenced in a study of blood T cell repertoires in COVID-19. The repertoire was sequenced with immunoSEQ multiplex PCR; TCRdb's copy has only in-frame clones and lacks some. Of 120,000 or so clones in the sample, over 75% were seen once. Sequencing used peripheral blood. The receptor set was obtained from a man in his 70s with active or convalescent COVID-19.

This clone was seen a handful of times. V usage is TRBV4-1 and J usage is TRBJ1-1; TRBD1 might be the D (6 bases). V dropped 6 bases and J dropped 8 bases, with 13 bases sitting between them. Germline V gene sequence: CDR1 MGHRA, CDR2 YSYEKL. This CDR3 has 12 amino acids. In nucleotides, the CDR3 is TGCGCCAGCAGTCAGAGGGGGTTAGAAGCTTTCTTT. Protein: CASSQRGLEAFF.

V is TRBV13 and J is TRBJ2-3; 10 nucleotides align to TRBD2. The CDR3 is 17 amino acids. The V segment lost 3 bases and the J segment 3 bases; nucleotides outside the gene matches: 9. The germline V gene encodes CDR1 PRHDT and CDR2 FYEKMQ (reference sequence). The CDR3 here is CASSLGTSGIATDTQYF. The CDR3 region has the DNA TGTGCCAGCAGCTTGGGCACTAGCGGGATAGCGACAGATACGCAGTATTTT.

This chain joins TRBV28 and TRBJ2-3, with D perhaps matching TRBD1 (5 bases). This CDR3 contains 14 residues. Trimming stripped 2 bases from V and 1 base from J, with 7 bases between. The germline V gene encodes CDR1 MDHEN and CDR2 SYDVKM. The CDR3 coding sequence is TGTGCCAGCAGTTTACTAGGGGGCACAGATACGCAGTATTTT. Translation: CASSLLGGTDTQYF.

The V call is TRBV4-1, the J call TRBJ2-1; 7 nucleotides line up with TRBD2. J was trimmed by 4 bases and V by 3 bases; bases with no gene match: 3. The CDR3 length is 14 residues. Germline loops: CDR1 MGHRA, CDR2 YSYEKL. DNA for the CDR3: TGCGCCAGCAGCCATGGACTAGATTACAATGAGCAGTTCTTC. Its translation: CASSHGLDYNEQFF.

CDR3 amino acids: CASSPPVEGNTIYF. The CDR3 DNA is TGTGCCAGCTCACCACCGGTGGAGGGTAACACCATATATTTT. This chain uses TRBV18 with TRBJ1-3, with D unresolved. The germline V and J ends were trimmed by 0 bases and 7 bases, with 10 bases remaining between them. The CDR3 is 14 amino acids. Germline-derived CDR1 and CDR2 are KGHSH and LQKENI.

This chain joins TRBV6-1 and TRBJ2-4; 12 bases agree with TRBD2. V shed 2 bases and J 9 bases; nucleotides not matched to a gene: 5. CDR3 length: 15 amino acids. CDR1 is MNHNS, CDR2 SASEGT, per germline. As DNA, the CDR3 is TGTGCCAGCAGTGAACTAGCGGGAGGGCCTGGCATTCAGTACTTC. Translated: CASSELAGGPGIQYF.

This clone came up once. This chain connects TRBV11-2 to TRBJ2-7, with D unresolved. Trimming cost V 5 bases and J 1 base, with 12 bases left between them. The germline gives CDR1 SGHAT, CDR2 FQNNGV. The CDR3 runs 14 residues. The CDR3 loop is CASSRIKASYEQYF. Written as DNA, the CDR3 is TGTGCCAGCAGCCGAATCAAAGCTTCCTACGAGCAGTACTTC. The full variable domain, completed using reference TRBV11-2 and TRBJ2-7, is EAGVAQSPRYKIIEKRQSVAFWCNPISGHATLYWYQQILGQGPKLLIQFQNNGVVDDSQLPKDRFSAERLKGVDSTLKIQPAKLEDSAVYLCASSRIKASYEQYFGPGTRLTVT.

V usage is TRBV9 and J usage is TRBJ2-5; D might be TRBD2 (5 bases). Germline-derived CDR1 and CDR2 are SGDLS and YYNGEE. This CDR3 has 13 residues. V was clipped by 6 bases and J by 0 bases, with 9 bases between them. The CDR3 reads CASNPGNQETQYF. The CDR3 nucleotides are TGTGCCAGCAACCCCGGGAACCAAGAGACCCAGTACTTC.

This sequence joins TRBV20-1 and TRBJ2-5, with a weak D call TRBD2 (6 bases). Germline CDR1 reads DFQATT; CDR2 reads SNEGSKA (reference sequence). This CDR3 contains 11 residues. Trimming removed 7 bases at V and 4 bases at J, with 10 bases between. The CDR3 DNA follows: TGCAGTGTGGGGGGTGGAGAGACCCAGTACTTC. Translating gives CSVGGGETQYF.

The chain's CDR3 is CASRTYGGPQHF. DNA for the CDR3: TGTGCCAGTCGGACCTACGGGGGGCCCCAGCATTTT. The chain recombines TRBV2 with TRBJ1-5; D might be TRBD1 (5 bases). The V gene lost 9 bases and the J gene lost 9 bases, with 15 bases spanning the gap. CDR3 length equals 12 residues. CDR1 and CDR2 (germline): SNHLY, FYNNEI. Variable domain in full (rest from reference TRBV2 and TRBJ1-5): EPEVTQTPSHQVTQMGQEVILRCVPISNHLYFYWYRQILGQKVEFLVSFYNNEISEKSEIFDDQFSVERPDGSNFTLKIRSTKLEDSAMYFCASRTYGGPQHFGDGTRLSIL.

The J gene is TRBJ1-1, the V gene TRBV28, with TRBD1 matching over 10 bases. V was pared by 6 bases and J by 0 bases, with 7 bases of the junction left unmatched. Germline V gene sequence: CDR1 MDHEN, CDR2 SYDVKM. The CDR3 is made up of 16 amino acids. The CDR3: CASRTGTGALNTEAFF. CDR3 DNA: TGTGCCAGCAGGACCGGGACAGGGGCCCTGAACACTGAAGCTTTCTTT.

The rearrangement joins TRBV14 to TRBJ2-7, with 7 bases identical to TRBD2. The CDR3 contains 15 residues. Germline assignment: CDR1 SGHDN and CDR2 FVKESK. V was pared by 4 bases and J by 5 bases, with 11 bases of the junction left unmatched. DNA for the CDR3: TGTGCCAGCAGCCGGGATGGGGGAGGGGCCCACGAGCAGTACTTC. Translation gives CASSRDGGGAHEQYF.

This chain connects TRBV3-1 (or the pseudogene TRBV3-2) to TRBJ2-1; 11 bases map to TRBD1. Germline CDR1 LGHDT, CDR2 YNNKEL (reference sequence). This CDR3 has 14 amino acids. V lost 8 bases, J lost 7 bases, and 7 bases stayed unmatched. The CDR3 DNA reads as TGTGCCAGCGGACGGACAGGGGGCTGGAATGAGCAGTTCTTC. Its translation: CASGRTGGWNEQFF.

The V gene is TRBV5-1, the J gene TRBJ1-1; D might be TRBD1 (5 bases). The germline V gene has CDR1 SGHRS and CDR2 YFSETQ. V dropped 5 bases and J dropped 8 bases, with 16 bases sitting between them. This CDR3 comprises 13 residues. Written as DNA, the CDR3 is TGCGCCAGCAGGCTACAGGAGAATACAGAAGCTTTCTTT. Translation: CASRLQENTEAFF. The full variable domain, with the rest looked up from reference TRBV5-1 and TRBJ1-1, is KAGVTQTPRYLIKTRGQQVTLSCSPISGHRSVSWYQQTPGQGLQFLFEYFSETQRNKGNFPGRFSGRQFSNSRSEMNVSTLELGDSALYLCASRLQENTEAFFGQGTRLTVV.

A few counts support this clone. The rearrangement uses TRBV5-1 and TRBJ1-5, with a tentative D call TRBD1 (6 bases). Trimming cost V 4 bases and J 0 bases, with 8 bases left between them. The CDR3 totals 14 residues. The V gene's germline CDR1 is SGHRS and CDR2 YFSETQ. CDR3 DNA: TGCGCCAGCAGCCCACAGGGTAGCAATCAGCCCCAGCATTTT. Amino acids: CASSPQGSNQPQHF.

This clone was observed a single time. This chain links TRBV19 with TRBJ2-7; D is perhaps TRBD1 (5 bases). This CDR3 is built from 13 residues. The germline V and J ends were trimmed by 1 base and 3 bases, with 7 bases remaining between them. The germline CDR1 and CDR2 sequences are LNHDA and SQIVND (reference sequence). The CDR3 sequence is CASSIGRGYEQYF. DNA of the CDR3: TGTGCCAGTAGTATAGGTAGGGGCTACGAGCAGTACTTC.

The chain couples TRBV10-3 to TRBJ1-1, with 9 bases aligning to TRBD1. Per the germline V gene, CDR1 is ENHRY and CDR2 is SYGVKD. V was pared by 10 bases and J by 3 bases, with 6 bases of the junction left unmatched. The CDR3 consists of 13 residues. This CDR3 is CATSGTGYTEAFF. CDR3 DNA: TGTGCCACCAGCGGGACAGGGTACACTGAAGCTTTCTTT.

V usage is TRBV29-1 and J usage is TRBJ2-2; 8 nucleotides align to TRBD2. V shed 7 bases and J 4 bases; nucleotides not matched to a gene: 8. Germline V gene sequence: CDR1 SQVTM, CDR2 ANQGSEA. This CDR3 spans 14 amino acids. The DNA for the CDR3 is TGCAGCGCAAGTAGCGGGACCGGCACCGGGGAGCTGTTTTTT. Its translation is CSASSGTGTGELFF.

This clone was detected only once. The chain combines TRBV29-1 with TRBJ2-1, with TRBD2 identical over 8 bases. With 4 bases clipped from V and 5 bases from J, the junction kept 10 bases outside the gene matches. This CDR3 is 15 amino acids long. The V gene's germline CDR1 is SQVTM and CDR2 ANQGSEA. CDR3 amino acids: CSVVLAARRHNEQFF. CDR3 nucleotides: TGCAGCGTTGTACTAGCGGCGCGAAGGCACAATGAGCAGTTCTTC.

V gene TRBV3-1 (or the pseudogene TRBV3-2) combines with J gene TRBJ1-1; D may be TRBD1 (5 bases). The germline gives CDR1 LGHDT, CDR2 YNNKEL (reference sequence). The ends were cut back, 3 bases at V and 4 bases at J, with 9 bases in the middle. The CDR3 is made up of 13 amino acids. The CDR3 loop reads CASSQGGATEAFF. CDR3 DNA: TGTGCCAGCAGCCAGGGTGGGGCCACTGAAGCTTTCTTT.

V gene TRBV4-1 combines with J gene TRBJ2-1, with 7 bases lining up with TRBD1. The CDR3 length is 15 residues. V dropped 1 base and J dropped 7; count of bases not matched to a gene: 7. CDR1 and CDR2 (germline): MGHRA, YSYEKL. CDR3 sequence reads: CASSQGTGKGNEQFF. As DNA, the CDR3 is TGCGCCAGCAGCCAAGGGACAGGAAAGGGGAATGAGCAGTTCTTC.